Detailed here is one T cell receptor beta chain. Antigen unknown. These data are taken from a study of T cell responses to AZD1222 COVID-19 vaccine. TCRdb's copy holds only in-frame clones and misses some; the assay was immunoSEQ multiplex PCR. The repertoire holds roughly 60,000 clones, with 70% to 85% as singletons. Study observations and caveats: There were repertoire samples only from the period after the peak T cell response. The span of vaccine-associated CD4 TCRs extended across spike, with dominance at 160-218 and 743-854. Breadth and depth of Spike-specific TCRs rose after two AZD1222 doses.

CDR1 is KGHDR, CDR2 SFDVKD, per germline. The V gene end was trimmed by 2 bases and the J gene end by 5 bases; junction bases not matched to a gene: 6. The CDR3 extends over 16 amino acids. The specimen comprised peripheral blood, sampled on day 0 of AZD1222 vaccination. The clonotype originates from an adult in good health. This chain uses TRBV24-1 with TRBJ2-1; 9 bases are shared with TRBD2. The CDR3 reads CATSDSVAGGDNEQFF. CDR3 sequence (DNA): TGTGCCACCAGTGATTCGGTCGCGGGAGGGGACAATGAGCAGTTCTTC.